A selection of T cell receptor beta chains follows, all from one sample in a study of control samples from healthy donors and cancer patients. The data were produced by immunoSEQ multiplex PCR, yet TCRdb's version contains in-frame clones alone and is incomplete. The table shows 8,500 to 11,000 clones, with roughly 91% occurring only once. Specimen: PBMCs. The receptor set was obtained from a man aged 55 to 70 with colorectal cancer. Both conserved end residues are part of each CDR3. Fields, in order: clone size, D gene, V gene, J gene, CDR3 protein, CDR3 DNA. D genes are given only for firm matches. Part of the rows lack a size; the others show once, few, many or a class for expanded clones.

clone size: -; D gene: -; V gene: TRBV5-4; J gene: TRBJ2-1; CDR3 protein: CASSLNGGRKDEQFF; CDR3 DNA: TGTGCCAGCAGCTTGAACGGGGGGCGAAAGGATGAGCAGTTCTTC
clone size: -; D gene: TRBD1; V gene: TRBV5-8; J gene: TRBJ2-5; CDR3 protein: CASSTRGRGQETQYF; CDR3 DNA: TGTGCCAGCAGCACAAGGGGGCGCGGGCAAGAGACCCAGTACTTC
clone size: -; D gene: -; V gene: TRBV13; J gene: TRBJ2-7; CDR3 protein: CASSGGRDHEQYF; CDR3 DNA: TGTGCCAGCAGCGGGGGCCGGGACCACGAGCAGTATTTC
clone size: -; D gene: TRBD1; V gene: TRBV7-3; J gene: TRBJ2-3; CDR3 protein: CASSLGTADTQYF; CDR3 DNA: TGTGCCAGCAGCTTAGGGACAGCAGATACGCAGTATTTT
clone size: -; D gene: TRBD1; V gene: TRBV11-2; J gene: TRBJ1-6; CDR3 protein: CASRDRRRSPLHF; CDR3 DNA: TGTGCCAGCAGGGACAGGAGACGTTCACCCCTCCACTTT
clone size: -; D gene: -; V gene: TRBV28; J gene: TRBJ1-1; CDR3 protein: CASSFSGGNTEAFF; CDR3 DNA: TGTGCCAGCAGTTTTTCCGGAGGGAACACTGAAGCTTTCTTT
clone size: once; D gene: TRBD1; V gene: TRBV7-2; J gene: TRBJ1-4; CDR3 protein: CASSPVGQFNEKLFF; CDR3 DNA: TGTGCCAGCAGCCCAGTGGGACAGTTTAATGAAAAACTGTTTTTT
clone size: -; D gene: -; V gene: TRBV30; J gene: TRBJ1-5; CDR3 protein: CAWSAGSNQPQHF; CDR3 DNA: TGTGCCTGGAGTGCAGGGAGCAATCAGCCCCAGCATTTT
clone size: few; D gene: -; V gene: TRBV14; J gene: TRBJ1-2; CDR3 protein: CASSQKRGLYGYTF; CDR3 DNA: TGTGCCAGCAGCCAAAAAAGGGGCCTCTATGGCTACACCTTC
clone size: -; D gene: TRBD1; V gene: TRBV28; J gene: TRBJ1-3; CDR3 protein: CASSRTGRSGNTIYF; CDR3 DNA: TGTGCCAGCAGTAGGACAGGGCGCTCTGGAAACACCATATATTTT
clone size: -; D gene: -; V gene: TRBV11-2; J gene: TRBJ2-3; CDR3 protein: CASSLSPTDTQYF; CDR3 DNA: TGTGCCAGCAGCTTGTCCCCCACAGATACGCAGTATTTT
clone size: -; D gene: -; V gene: TRBV28; J gene: TRBJ2-4; CDR3 protein: CASSLRAGRNIQYF; CDR3 DNA: TGTGCCAGCAGTTTAAGGGCAGGTCGAAACATTCAGTACTTC
clone size: -; D gene: TRBD1; V gene: TRBV4-3; J gene: TRBJ1-1; CDR3 protein: CASSQQTGDTEAFF; CDR3 DNA: TGCGCCAGCAGCCAGCAAACAGGGGACACTGAAGCTTTCTTT
clone size: -; D gene: -; V gene: TRBV19; J gene: TRBJ1-2; CDR3 protein: CASSRTPGPYGYTF; CDR3 DNA: TGTGCCAGTAGTAGGACACCGGGCCCCTATGGCTACACCTTC
clone size: -; D gene: -; V gene: TRBV7-2; J gene: TRBJ2-1; CDR3 protein: CASSLLPSDNEQFF; CDR3 DNA: TGTGCCAGCAGCTTACTGCCCTCAGACAATGAGCAGTTCTTC
clone size: -; D gene: -; V gene: TRBV7-3; J gene: TRBJ1-1; CDR3 protein: CASSFAENTEAFF; CDR3 DNA: TGTGCCAGCAGCTTCGCGGAGAACACTGAAGCTTTCTTT
clone size: -; D gene: -; V gene: TRBV4-3; J gene: TRBJ2-5; CDR3 protein: CASSQDWGATQYF; CDR3 DNA: TGCGCCAGCAGCCAAGATTGGGGAGCGACCCAGTACTTC
clone size: -; D gene: -; V gene: TRBV2; J gene: TRBJ1-6; CDR3 protein: CASRGQSNSPLHF; CDR3 DNA: TGTGCCAGCAGAGGGCAGTCTAATTCACCCCTCCACTTT
clone size: -; D gene: -; V gene: TRBV25-1; J gene: TRBJ2-3; CDR3 protein: CASSVRTDTQYF; CDR3 DNA: TGTGCCAGCAGTGTCCGAACAGATACGCAGTATTTT
clone size: -; D gene: TRBD1; V gene: TRBV2; J gene: TRBJ1-2; CDR3 protein: CASKTANRGNYWDGYTF; CDR3 DNA: TGTGCCAGCAAGACGGCGAACAGGGGAAATTATTGGGATGGCTACACCTTC
clone size: -; D gene: TRBD2; V gene: TRBV6-5; J gene: TRBJ2-2; CDR3 protein: CASARGEANTGELFF; CDR3 DNA: TGTGCCAGCGCCCGGGGGGAGGCGAACACCGGGGAGCTGTTTTTT
clone size: -; D gene: -; V gene: TRBV4-2; J gene: TRBJ1-1; CDR3 protein: CASSPSFESPGTEAFF; CDR3 DNA: TGTGCCAGCAGCCCTTCCTTCGAGTCCCCGGGAACTGAAGCTTTCTTT